A single sample is the source of the 5 T cell receptor beta chains below, sequenced in a study of blood T cells in healthy people across ages. Then a second PCR, running roughly 7 to 11 cycles, was carried out with a sample-barcoded 5' primer and a J-beta primer mix. MiXCR, applied by TCRdb to the 5' RACE reads, yields one record per CDR3 protein. The sample consists of under 2 million distinct CDR3 sequences, roughly 32% of them appearing once. Sequenced sample: blood. Every receptor here comes from a woman younger than 45 in good health.

CDR3: CASSLQQGLESPLHF. Here the CDR3 DNA reads TGCGCCAGCAGCCTCCAACAGGGACTAGAATCACCCCTCCACTTT. The rearrangement uses TRBV5-1 and TRBJ1-6; the D gene is possibly TRBD1 (6 bases). V shed 4 bases and J shed 10 bases, with 18 bases lying between them. The germline gives CDR1 SGHRS, CDR2 YFSETQ. This CDR3 region has 15 residues.

CDR3 region: CASSLRSGRAGATDTQYF. The DNA of the CDR3 is TGTGCCAGCAGCTTACGCTCGGGGCGGGCGGGGGCCACAGATACGCAGTATTTT. The chain is built from TRBV7-2 and TRBJ2-3; weak D call: TRBD2 (7 bases). Trimming took off 2 bases at V and 2 bases at J, with 20 bases between the two ends. Germline lookup yields CDR1 SGHTA and CDR2 FQGNSA. This CDR3 has 18 residues.

The chain employs TRBV5-1 and TRBJ2-2, with D perhaps TRBD1 or TRBD2 (5 bases each). The CDR3 loop spans 13 amino acids. Germline lookup yields CDR1 SGHRS and CDR2 YFSETQ. Deletions cut 6 bases from V and 4 bases from J, with 10 bases between. The CDR3 DNA reads as TGCGCCAGCAACCAGGGAGCCACCGGGGAGCTGTTTTTT. Its protein is CASNQGATGELFF.

In its sample, this clonotype was seen a few times. V usage is TRBV27 and J usage is TRBJ1-1; 8 bases agree with TRBD1. With 7 bases clipped from V and 0 bases from J, the junction kept 4 bases outside the gene matches. The CDR3 consists of 14 residues. Germline CDR1 and CDR2: MNHEY and SMNVEV (reference sequence). This CDR3 is CASIKDRVNTEAFF. The CDR3, as DNA: TGTGCCAGCATCAAGGACAGGGTGAACACTGAAGCTTTCTTT.

The chain couples TRBV6-6 to TRBJ2-1; D is ambiguous. The CDR3 loop spans 15 amino acids. The V gene's germline CDR1 is MNHNY and CDR2 SVGAGI (reference sequence). V was trimmed by 4 bases and J by 3 bases, leaving 13 bases between them. As DNA, the CDR3 is TGTGCCAGCAGTTTGCGAACGTCAAACTACAATGAGCAGTTCTTC. Protein product: CASSLRTSNYNEQFF.